One sample yielded the 7 T cell receptor beta chains listed below, sequenced in a study of blood T cell repertoires in COVID-19 (dated by TCRdb to about 2020). Library generation was performed with the immunoSEQ multiplex PCR assay. The source is immuneACCESS, and TCRdb retained only in-frame sequences with V and J called. Part of the clones is not carried over; for the studies checked, unresolved V genes explain less than half of this, and the remainder is unexplained. The sample table shows 110,000 to 150,000 clones, and over 75% are seen once. The top ten hold 5% of the sample. The sequenced material came from peripheral blood. The receptor source for this set is a woman between 45 and 60 years old with acute or convalescent COVID-19.

The gene calls are TRBV7-9 and TRBJ1-2, with D uncertain. Germline CDR1 reads SEHNR; CDR2 reads FQNEAQ (reference sequence). There are 15 residues in the CDR3. Trimming cost V 4 bases and J 0 bases, with 12 bases left between them. In nucleotides, the CDR3 is TGTGCCAGCAGCTCCTCGGGGTTGGCTAACTATGGCTACACCTTC. The encoded protein is CASSSSGLANYGYTF.

The CDR3 protein is CASSVESVAGAGANVLTF. CDR3 nucleotide sequence: TGTGCCAGCAGCGTAGAATCGGTAGCGGGGGCTGGGGCCAACGTCCTGACTTTC. The rearrangement links TRBV9 to TRBJ2-6, with 9 bases matching TRBD2. CDR1 is SGDLS, CDR2 YYNGEE, per germline. Trimming at V came to 0 bases and at J to 2 bases, leaving 6 bases not matched to a gene. This CDR3 is 18 amino acids long.

This clone was found many times. This sequence joins TRBV7-9 and TRBJ2-3, with 10 bases fitting TRBD2. Germline lookup yields CDR1 SEHNR and CDR2 FQNEAQ (reference sequence). The J segment lost 0 bases and the V segment lost 4 bases, leaving 7 bases of the junction unmatched. The CDR3 extends over 17 amino acids. The CDR3 nucleotides are TGTGCCAGCAGCTACACTAGCGGGGTGACTAGCACAGATACGCAGTATTTT. This codes for CASSYTSGVTSTDTQYF.

This chain connects TRBV27 to TRBJ1-1; tentatively, D is TRBD1 (5 bases). This CDR3 has 12 amino acids. Germline CDR1 is MNHEY and CDR2 is SMNVEV (reference sequence). V lost 6 bases, J lost 6 bases, and 11 bases lay in between. CDR3 residues: CASSRDSPEAFF. Here the CDR3 DNA reads TGTGCCAGCAGCCGAGACAGCCCTGAAGCTTTCTTT.

The chain carries TRBV27 and TRBJ1-4, with 8 bases matching TRBD1. The ends lost 7 bases at V and 3 bases at J; junction bases unmatched: 7. Germline V CDR1 and CDR2: MNHEY, SMNVEV (reference sequence). This CDR3 comprises 15 residues. In DNA form, the CDR3 reads TGTGCCAGCACGCCAGGGGGCGCATCTAATGAAAAACTGTTTTTT. Translating gives CASTPGGASNEKLFF.

This clone was found once. The V and J genes are TRBV28 and TRBJ2-7; a possible D gene is TRBD1 (7 bases). V shed 7 bases and J shed 2 bases, with 21 bases lying between them. The CDR3 loop spans 16 amino acids. Germline V gene lookup returns CDR1 MDHEN and CDR2 SYDVKM. In DNA, the CDR3 is TGTGCCAGCATTCCTCTAGGGGGGACAGTGACCTACGAGCAGTACTTC. It specifies CASIPLGGTVTYEQYF.

The chain joins TRBV5-6 to TRBJ2-1, with 8 bases aligning to TRBD1. The CDR3 contains 15 residues. Looked up from germline, CDR1 is SGHDT and CDR2 is YYEEEE. V shed 4 bases and J 7 bases; nucleotides not matched to a gene: 10. CDR3 amino acids: CASSASGGSRNEQFF. DNA for the CDR3: TGTGCCAGCAGCGCTTCAGGGGGCTCTAGGAATGAGCAGTTCTTC.